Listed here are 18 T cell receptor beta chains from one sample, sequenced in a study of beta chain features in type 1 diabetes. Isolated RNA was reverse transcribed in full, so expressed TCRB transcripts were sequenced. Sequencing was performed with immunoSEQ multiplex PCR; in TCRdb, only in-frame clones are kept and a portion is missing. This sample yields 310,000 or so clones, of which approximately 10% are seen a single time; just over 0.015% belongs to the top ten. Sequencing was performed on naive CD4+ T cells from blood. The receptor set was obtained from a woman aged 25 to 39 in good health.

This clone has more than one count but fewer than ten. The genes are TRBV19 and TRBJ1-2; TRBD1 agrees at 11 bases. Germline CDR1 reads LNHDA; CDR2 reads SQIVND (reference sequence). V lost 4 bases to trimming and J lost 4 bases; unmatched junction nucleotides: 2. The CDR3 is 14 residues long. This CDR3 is CASSTGQGGYGYTF. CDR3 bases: TGTGCCAGTAGTACGGGACAGGGGGGCTATGGCTACACCTTC.

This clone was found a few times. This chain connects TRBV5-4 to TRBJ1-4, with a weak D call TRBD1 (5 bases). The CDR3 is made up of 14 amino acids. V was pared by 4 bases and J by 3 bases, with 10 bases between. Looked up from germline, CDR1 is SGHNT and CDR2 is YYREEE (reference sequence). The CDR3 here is CASSHDRSNEKLFF. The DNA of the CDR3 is TGTGCCAGCAGCCACGACAGATCTAATGAAAAACTGTTTTTT.

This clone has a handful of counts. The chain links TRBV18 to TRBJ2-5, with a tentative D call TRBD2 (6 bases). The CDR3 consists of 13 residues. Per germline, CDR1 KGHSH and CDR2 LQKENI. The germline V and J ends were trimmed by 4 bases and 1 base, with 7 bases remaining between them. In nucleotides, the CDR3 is TGTGCCAGCTCACTGGGACTCCAAGAGACCCAGTACTTC. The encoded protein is CASSLGLQETQYF.

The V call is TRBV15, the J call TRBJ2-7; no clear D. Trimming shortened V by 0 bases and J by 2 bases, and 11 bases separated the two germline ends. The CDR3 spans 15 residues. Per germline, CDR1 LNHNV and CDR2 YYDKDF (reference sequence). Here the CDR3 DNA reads TGTGCCACCAGCAGAGATCGGGTGGAAACCTACGAGCAGTACTTC. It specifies CATSRDRVETYEQYF.

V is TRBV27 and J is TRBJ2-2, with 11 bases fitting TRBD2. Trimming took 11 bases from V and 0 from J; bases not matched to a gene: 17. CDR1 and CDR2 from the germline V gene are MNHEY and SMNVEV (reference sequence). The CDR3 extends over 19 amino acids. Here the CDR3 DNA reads TGTGCCGGGCCACCTCTACTAGCGGGAGTACCTTCGAACACCGGGGAGCTGTTTTTT. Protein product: CAGPPLLAGVPSNTGELFF.

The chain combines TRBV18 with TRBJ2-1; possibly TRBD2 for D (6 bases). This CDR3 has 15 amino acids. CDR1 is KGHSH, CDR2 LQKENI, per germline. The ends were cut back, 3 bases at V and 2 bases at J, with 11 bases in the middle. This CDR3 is CASSPSGFTYNEQFF. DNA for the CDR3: TGTGCCAGCTCACCGAGCGGGTTTACCTACAATGAGCAGTTCTTC.

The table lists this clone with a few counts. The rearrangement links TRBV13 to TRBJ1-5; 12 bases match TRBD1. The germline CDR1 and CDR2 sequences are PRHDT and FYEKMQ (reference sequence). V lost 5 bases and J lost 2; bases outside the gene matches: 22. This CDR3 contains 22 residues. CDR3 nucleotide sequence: TGTGCCAGCAGCCACACTATGGGCGCGGGACAGGGGGCGCTTTCAGGCAATCAGCCCCAGCATTTT. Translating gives CASSHTMGAGQGALSGNQPQHF.

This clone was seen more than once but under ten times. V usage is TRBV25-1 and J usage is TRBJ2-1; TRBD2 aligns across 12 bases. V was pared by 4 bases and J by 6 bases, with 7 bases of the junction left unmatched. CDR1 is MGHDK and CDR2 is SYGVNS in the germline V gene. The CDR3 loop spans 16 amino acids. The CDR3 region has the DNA TGTGCCAGCAGTGTCCCCGGGACTAGCGGGTTCAATGAGCAGTTCTTC. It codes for CASSVPGTSGFNEQFF.

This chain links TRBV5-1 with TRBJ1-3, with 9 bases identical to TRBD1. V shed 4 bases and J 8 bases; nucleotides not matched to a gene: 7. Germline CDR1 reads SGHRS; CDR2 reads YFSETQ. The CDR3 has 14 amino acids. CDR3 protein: CASSPPQGADTIYF. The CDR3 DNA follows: TGCGCCAGCAGCCCACCACAGGGGGCGGACACCATATATTTT.

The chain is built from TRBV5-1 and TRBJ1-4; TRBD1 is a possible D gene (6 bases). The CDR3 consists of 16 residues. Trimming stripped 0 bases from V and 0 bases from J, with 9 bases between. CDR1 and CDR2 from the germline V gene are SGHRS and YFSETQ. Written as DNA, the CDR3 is TGCGCCAGCAGCTTGGGATGGACAGCAACTAATGAAAAACTGTTTTTT. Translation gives CASSLGWTATNEKLFF.

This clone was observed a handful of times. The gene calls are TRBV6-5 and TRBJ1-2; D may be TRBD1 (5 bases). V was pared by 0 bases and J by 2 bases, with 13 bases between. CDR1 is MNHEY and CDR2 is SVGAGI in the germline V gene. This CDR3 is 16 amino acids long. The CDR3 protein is CASSYSRRGRNYGYTF. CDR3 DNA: TGTGCCAGCAGTTACTCGAGGAGGGGACGGAACTATGGCTACACCTTC.

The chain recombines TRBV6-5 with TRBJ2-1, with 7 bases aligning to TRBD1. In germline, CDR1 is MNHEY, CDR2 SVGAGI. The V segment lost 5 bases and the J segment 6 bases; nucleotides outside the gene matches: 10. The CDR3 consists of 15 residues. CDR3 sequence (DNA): TGTGCCAGCAGTCGCGACAGGGCGCTTCTCAATGAGCAGTTCTTC. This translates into CASSRDRALLNEQFF.

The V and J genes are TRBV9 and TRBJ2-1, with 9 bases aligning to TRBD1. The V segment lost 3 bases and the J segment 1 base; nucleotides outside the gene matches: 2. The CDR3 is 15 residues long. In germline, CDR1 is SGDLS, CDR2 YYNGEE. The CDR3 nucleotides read TGTGCCAGCAGCGAGACAGGGGGATCCTACAATGAGCAGTTCTTC. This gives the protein CASSETGGSYNEQFF.

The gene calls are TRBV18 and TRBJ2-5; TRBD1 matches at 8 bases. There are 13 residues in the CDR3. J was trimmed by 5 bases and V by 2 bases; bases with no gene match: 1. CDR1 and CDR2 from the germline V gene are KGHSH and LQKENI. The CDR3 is CASSPSGGETQYF. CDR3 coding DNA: TGTGCCAGCTCACCATCAGGGGGCGAGACCCAGTACTTC.

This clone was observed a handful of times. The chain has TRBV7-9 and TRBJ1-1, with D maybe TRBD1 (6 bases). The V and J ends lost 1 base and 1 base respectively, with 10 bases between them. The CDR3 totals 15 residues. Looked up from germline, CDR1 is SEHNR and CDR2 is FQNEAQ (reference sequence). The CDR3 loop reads CASSLVQGKNTEAFF. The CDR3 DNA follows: TGTGCCAGCAGCTTAGTCCAGGGGAAGAACACTGAAGCTTTCTTT.

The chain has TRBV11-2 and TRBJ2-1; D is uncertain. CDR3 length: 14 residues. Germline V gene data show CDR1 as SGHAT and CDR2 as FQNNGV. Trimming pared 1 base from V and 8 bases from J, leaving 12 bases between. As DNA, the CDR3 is TGTGCCAGCAGCTTAGTGACTCAAAGCCATGAGCAGTTCTTC. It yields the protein CASSLVTQSHEQFF.

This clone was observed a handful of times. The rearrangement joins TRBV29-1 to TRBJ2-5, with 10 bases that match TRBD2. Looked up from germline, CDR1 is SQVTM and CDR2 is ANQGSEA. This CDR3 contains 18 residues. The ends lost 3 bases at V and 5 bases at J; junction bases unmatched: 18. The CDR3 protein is CSVERLGSGRALGETQYF. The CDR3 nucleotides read TGCAGCGTTGAGCGGCTAGGGAGCGGGAGGGCCCTCGGGGAGACCCAGTACTTC.

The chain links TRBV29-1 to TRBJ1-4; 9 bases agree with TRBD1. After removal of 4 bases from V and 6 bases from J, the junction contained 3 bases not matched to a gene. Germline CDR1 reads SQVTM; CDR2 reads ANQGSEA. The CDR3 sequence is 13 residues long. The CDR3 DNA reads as TGCAGCGTTGGGGACAGGGTAGATGAAAAACTGTTTTTT. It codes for CSVGDRVDEKLFF.